This TCR beta chain was captured in a study of immune evolution from preneoplasia to lung adenocarcinoma. Points from the study as a whole: Top clone share appeared to fall from AAH through AIS, MIA, adenocarcinoma. Later-stage lesions seemingly showed higher T cell density and diversity than normal lung.

The CDR3 length is 15 residues. V dropped 6 bases and J dropped 9; count of bases not matched to a gene: 11. In germline, CDR1 is LNHNV, CDR2 YYDKDF (reference sequence). This clone is a singleton in its sample. What it binds is unknown. Assay: immunoSEQ multiplex PCR; the TCRdb copy retains only in-frame clones and omits some. The table shows some 6,200 clones, with 75% to 85% occurring only once. Patients had resection in Japan or China between the mid-2010s and the late 2010s. This sequence joins TRBV15 and TRBJ1-5; 10 bases match TRBD1. Sample: FFPE adjacent normal lung tissue. This receptor was taken from a person aged 55 to 79 with lung adenocarcinoma. The CDR3 loop is CATSKGTGDFLPQHF. CDR3 DNA sequence: TGTGCCACCAGTAAGGGGACAGGGGATTTTCTGCCCCAGCATTTT.